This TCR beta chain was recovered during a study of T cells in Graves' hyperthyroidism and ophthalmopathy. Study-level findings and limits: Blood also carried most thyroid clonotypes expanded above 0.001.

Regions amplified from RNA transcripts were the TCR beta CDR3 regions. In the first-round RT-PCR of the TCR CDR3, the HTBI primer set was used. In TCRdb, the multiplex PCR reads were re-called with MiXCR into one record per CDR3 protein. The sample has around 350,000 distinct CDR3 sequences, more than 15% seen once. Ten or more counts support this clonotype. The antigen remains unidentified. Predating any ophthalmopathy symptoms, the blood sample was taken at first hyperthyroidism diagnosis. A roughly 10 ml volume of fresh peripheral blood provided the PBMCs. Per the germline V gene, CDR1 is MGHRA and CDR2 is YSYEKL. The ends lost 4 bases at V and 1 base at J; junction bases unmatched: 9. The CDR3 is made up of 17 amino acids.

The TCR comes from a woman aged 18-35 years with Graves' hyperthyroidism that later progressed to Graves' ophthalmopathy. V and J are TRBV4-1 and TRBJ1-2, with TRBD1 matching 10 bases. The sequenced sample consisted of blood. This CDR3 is CASSRDTGTGVNYGYTF. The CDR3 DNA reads TGCGCCAGCAGCCGTGATACCGGGACAGGGGTTAACTATGGCTACACCTTC.